This TCR beta chain is drawn from a study of a mutant IDH1 vaccine in newly diagnosed glioma. About the research overall: The vaccination schedule gave patients eight doses in weeks 1, 3, 5, 7, 11, 15, 19 and 23. The earlier regimen, radiotherapy, temozolomide, or both, was most often both.

On this clone itself: The antigen remains unidentified.

Clones were sequenced by immunoSEQ multiplex PCR, and TCRdb holds only the in-frame ones, with some missing. Here the sample spans around 30,000 clones, roughly 89% being singletons. This sample's time point: week 11, during vaccination. Every vaccination contained 300 ug of the mutant IDH1 20-mer peptide and was paired with topical imiquimod. Donor diagnoses consisted of new WHO grade 3 or 4 IDH1-mutant, ATRX-lost astrocytomas. The clonotype originates from a man between 18 and 35 years old with glioma. Sample: PBMCs, taken from a glioma patient whose treatment included an IDH1 peptide vaccine.

The CDR3 is CASSQGGNRGDDTQYF. The DNA of the CDR3 is TGTGCCAGCAGCCAAGGAGGTAACAGGGGGGACGATACGCAGTATTTT. J is TRBJ2-3 and V is TRBV4-2; 8 nucleotides align to TRBD1. Germline V gene sequence: CDR1 LGHNA, CDR2 YNFKEQ. With 1 base clipped from V and 6 bases from J, the junction kept 9 bases outside the gene matches. The CDR3 runs 16 residues.